The clone carrying this T cell receptor beta chain was counted between two and nine times. What it binds is unknown. This entry is derived from a study of shared clonotypes between healthy human individuals. About the research overall: Per-donor plates numbered three CD4 naive, three CD4 memory, two CD8 naive and one CD8 memory.

Genomic DNA per cell subset filled all wells of several immunoSEQ plates. Clones were sequenced by immunoSEQ multiplex PCR, and TCRdb holds only the in-frame ones, with some missing. The sample lists approximately 1,000,000 clones; approximately 78% were seen once. Broader study findings: Generally, estimated richness proved larger in naive subsets than it did in memory subsets. Represented diversity, genetic and exposure-history alike, was limited by few donors.

Germline lookup yields CDR1 MNHNS and CDR2 SASEGT. The CDR3 loop spans 14 amino acids. Trimming removed 6 bases from V and 5 bases from J; junction bases left unmatched: 6. This TCR was sampled from a man aged 18 to 30 in good health. Some clones in this sample may be carry-over from other donors' samples. The V and J genes are TRBV6-1 and TRBJ2-5; 10 bases are a match to TRBD2. What was sequenced was memory CD4+ T cells from PBMCs. The subset denotes: CD45RA-negative fraction. CDR3 DNA: TGTGCCAGCAGGCTGGGACTAGCGTGGGAGACCCAGTACTTC. Its translation is CASRLGLAWETQYF.